The clone carrying this T cell receptor (beta chain) occurred many times. Its antigen is as yet unknown. This entry comes from a study of T cells in Graves' hyperthyroidism and ophthalmopathy. Points from the study as a whole: Blood samples included most of the expanded thyroid clonotypes exceeding 0.001. Ophthalmopathy was distinguished from stable hyperthyroidism by 13 V-J signatures.

The CDR3 runs to 14 residues. The V gene lost 6 bases and the J gene lost 6 bases, with 18 bases spanning the gap. CDR1 SNHLY and CDR2 FYNNEI come from the germline V gene. Used for diagnoses were clinical symptoms, serum thyroxine and TRAb, thyroid ultrasound and orbital computed tomography. Amplified regions were TCR beta CDR3 sequences from RNA transcripts. An initial round of RT-PCR targeting the TCR CDR3 relied on the HTBI primer set. TCRdb independently ran MiXCR on the multiplex PCR reads; one entry per CDR3 protein. The top ten hold just under 40% of the sample, which has approximately 300,000 distinct CDR3 sequences, roughly a fifth seen once.

The specimen sequenced was blood. V is TRBV2 and J is TRBJ2-7; possible D gene TRBD2, 6 bases. The sequence was collected from a man aged 45-65 years with Graves' ophthalmopathy. This CDR3 reads CASRGRGASPEQYF. The CDR3 DNA reads TGTGCCAGCAGGGGGCGGGGCGCATCCCCCGAGCAGTACTTC.